This T cell receptor beta chain was observed in a study of blood T cell repertoires in COVID-19. Assay: immunoSEQ multiplex PCR; the TCRdb copy retains only in-frame clones and omits some. The sample consists of 100,000 to 150,000 clones, around nine tenths of them appearing once. The V end lost 4 bases, the J end lost 3 bases, and 13 bases lay between the germline ends. Per the germline V gene, CDR1 is SGHAT and CDR2 is FQNNGV. The CDR3 length is 14 residues. The V gene is TRBV11-2, the J gene TRBJ2-7, with a weak D call TRBD1 (5 bases). The specimen was peripheral blood. This clonotype was sampled from a woman aged 70-85 years with COVID-19, enrolled during active disease. CDR3 amino acids: CASSYYAGYYEQYF. As DNA, the CDR3 is TGTGCCAGCAGCTACTACGCAGGGTACTACGAGCAGTACTTC.